The 3 T cell receptor beta chains below come from one sample, sequenced in a study of shared clonotypes between healthy human individuals. This table comes from immunoSEQ multiplex PCR, and its TCRdb copy is limited to in-frame clones, with some not included. The data hold 400,000 to 500,000 clones, with roughly 85% observed a single time. Input material: PBMCs. These receptor sequences come from a woman aged 40 to 55 in good health. Some clones in this sample may be carry-over from other donors' samples.

J is TRBJ2-6 and V is TRBV5-4, with D maybe TRBD2 (6 bases). The CDR3 loop spans 17 amino acids. The V and J ends lost 3 bases and 0 bases respectively, with 13 bases between them. The germline CDR1 and CDR2 sequences are SGHNT and YYREEE (reference sequence). In nucleotides, the CDR3 is TGTGCCAGCAGCTCACCCGGGAGAAGCTCTGGGGCCAACGTCCTGACTTTC. Its protein is CASSSPGRSSGANVLTF.

The V call is TRBV27, the J call TRBJ2-2, with 7 bases lining up with TRBD1. V lost 4 bases, J lost 7 bases, and 9 bases stayed unmatched. The CDR3 runs to 15 residues. CDR1 and CDR2 from the germline V gene are MNHEY and SMNVEV (reference sequence). In DNA, the CDR3 is TGTGCCAGCAGTTACTCCGGGACAGCCAGCGGGGAGCTGTTTTTT. Its translation: CASSYSGTASGELFF.

The chain links TRBV14 to TRBJ2-3; perhaps TRBD2 as D (6 bases). Germline V lookup: CDR1 SGHDN, CDR2 FVKESK. The CDR3 consists of 15 residues. Trimming pared 7 bases from V and 4 bases from J, leaving 18 bases between. The CDR3 loop reads CASKAKEGGPDTQYF. In nucleotides, the CDR3 is TGTGCCAGCAAAGCCAAGGAGGGTGGCCCAGATACGCAGTATTTT.